This T cell receptor (beta chain) stems from a study of T cell repertoires in cytomegalovirus infection. Turning to the study itself: CMV epitopes, recently identified HLA-C-restricted and well-studied HLA-B-restricted, were used. Study results and limitations: Clonotype analysis showed dominance of the ex vivo response by HLA-C-restricted CMV-specific TCR beta clonotypes.

This clonotype occurred many times. Antigen: not known. The CDR3 totals 14 residues. From germline, CDR1 is MNHEY and CDR2 SMNVEV (reference sequence). The V gene end was trimmed by 8 bases and the J gene end by 1 base; junction bases not matched to a gene: 5. TCRdb fed the reads into MiXCR, producing one record per CDR3 protein. The sample includes 80,000 or so distinct CDR3 sequences, roughly a quarter seen only once; the top ten take roughly 50%. This TCR was recovered from a human donor in good health (CMV status not recorded). Some clones in this sample may be carry-over from other donors' samples. The specimen comprised CD8+ T cells from cultured PBMCs, sampled from culture after CMV antigen stimulation. V is TRBV27 and J is TRBJ2-1; 7 nucleotides match TRBD1. The CDR3 sequence: CASYDRDSYNEQFF. CDR3 DNA sequence: TGTGCCAGCTACGACAGGGATTCCTACAATGAGCAGTTCTTC.